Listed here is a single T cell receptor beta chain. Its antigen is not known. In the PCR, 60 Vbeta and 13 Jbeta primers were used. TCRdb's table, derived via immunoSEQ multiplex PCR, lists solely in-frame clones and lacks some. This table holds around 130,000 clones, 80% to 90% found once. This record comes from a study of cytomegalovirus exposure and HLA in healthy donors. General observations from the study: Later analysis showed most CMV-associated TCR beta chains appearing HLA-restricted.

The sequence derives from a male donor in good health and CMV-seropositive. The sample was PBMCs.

CDR3: CASSPNFTDTQYF. Written as DNA, the CDR3 is TGTGCCAGCAGCCCCAACTTCACAGATACGCAGTATTTT. The chain links TRBV11-3 to TRBJ2-3; D ambiguous. The germline V gene encodes CDR1 SGHNT and CDR2 YENEEA. V was cut by 5 bases and J by 2 bases, with 8 bases left in between. This CDR3 comprises 13 residues. The full variable domain, in which reference TRBV11-3 and TRBJ2-3 provide the parts outside the CDR3, is EAGVVQSPRYKIIEKKQPVAFWCNPISGHNTLYWYLQNLGQGPELLIRYENEEAVDDSQLPKDRFSAERLKGVDSTLKIQPAELGDSAVYLCASSPNFTDTQYFGPGTRLTVL.